This TCR beta chain was obtained from a study of blood T cell repertoires in COVID-19 (TCRdb year 2020). Regarding the research as a whole: Collaborator samples came from the United States, Italy and Spain and covered acute and convalescent phases of COVID-19. Nearly every sample came with metadata listing a de-identified subject ID, COVID-19 status, age in years and sex. The material from the prospective study consisted of cDNA or gDNA derived from T cells, B-cell-depleted T cells, or PBMCs. The samples were drawn from the first 160 participants of the ongoing ImmuneRACE study and from 1,200 or so subjects provided by 6 global collaborators. HLA class I and class II types, where available, came from metadata supplied by the sample provider rather than from assay-based typing. The repertoires were released in a freely available public database intended as a resource for research on the immune response to SARS-CoV-2. Deeply sampled blood TCRbeta repertoires from subjects exposed to, actively infected with, or recovered from COVID-19 were included in the dataset.

TCRbeta CDR3 regions were amplified from genomic DNA using the immunoSEQ Assay, a bias-controlled multiplex PCR. The study's processing was this. The number of nucleated cells in each sample was estimated by amplification of reference gene primers within the assay. Sequence reads were collapsed and filtered to measure the absolute abundance of every unique TCRbeta CDR3 rearrangement. For each sample, productive Simpson clonality was calculated by taking the square root of Simpson's diversity index across productive rearrangements. Drawn from immuneACCESS, this table holds only the in-frame rearrangements with V and J called that TCRdb kept. Clones are partly lost; checked studies trace under half to an unresolved V gene and leave the rest unexplained. V and J calls and clone size are copied from that table; D and trimming were computed from the DNA. The sample table shows around 200,000 clones, and around 80% are seen once. The top ten constitute around 6% of the sample.

Collaborating institutions collected whole blood in K2EDTA tubes following their own protocols. For TCRbeta analysis, collaborators shipped samples as frozen whole blood, isolated PBMCs, or DNA extracted from either of those sample types. Per the germline V gene (reference sequence), GTSNPN is the CDR1 and SVGIG is the CDR2. V is cut back by 3 bases and J by 4 bases, with 9 bases in the junction unmatched. The CDR3 spans 15 residues, from the cysteine through the phenylalanine. Solely the CDR3 DNA is kept, with 45 bases framed from the first base. What the authors observed across the whole study: How much clinical and demographic metadata was included differed by source and by participant, and the metadata was provided uncurated.

Notes on this clone: The antigen this receptor binds is unknown. No base quality values were provided; no much bigger clone lies one nucleotide off.

This receptor chain uses TRBV30 and TRBJ1-2, with TRBD1 identical over 9 junction bases. The clonotype was recovered from a woman in her seventies with acute or convalescent COVID-19. Sequenced input: peripheral blood. The DNA reads as follows: TGTGCCTGGAGAGAAACCGGGACAGGGTTCTATGGCTACACCTTC. The resulting protein is CAWRETGTGFYGYTF. With all but the CDR3 taken from the reference TRBV30 and TRBJ1-2 genes, the full variable domain is: SQTIHQWPATLVQPVGSPLSLECTVEGTSNPNLYWYRQAAGRGLQLLFYSVGIGQISSEVPQNLSASRPQDRQFILSSKKLLLSDSGFYLCAWRETGTGFYGYTFGSGTRLTVV.